Listed here is a single TCR beta chain. Its antigen is still unknown. This CDR3 has 12 residues. Germline CDR1 and CDR2: ENHRY and SYGVKD. The data stem from a study of circulating and synovial CD4+ cells in juvenile arthritis. Study-wide findings and caveats: These blood cells shared more CDR3 sequences with synovium than bulk blood.

The method was immunoSEQ multiplex PCR; TCRdb's version includes in-frame clones alone and lacks a portion of them. The table lists fewer than 40,000 clones, roughly 95% of them singletons, with about 3% in the top ten. This clonotype was obtained from a human donor with juvenile idiopathic arthritis. Sequenced material: CD4+ T cells from blood. The J gene is TRBJ2-2, the V gene TRBV10-3, with D perhaps matching TRBD1 (5 bases). The CDR3 DNA reads TGTGTCACCAGGACATACACCGGGGAGCTGTTTTTT. Translating it yields CVTRTYTGELFF.